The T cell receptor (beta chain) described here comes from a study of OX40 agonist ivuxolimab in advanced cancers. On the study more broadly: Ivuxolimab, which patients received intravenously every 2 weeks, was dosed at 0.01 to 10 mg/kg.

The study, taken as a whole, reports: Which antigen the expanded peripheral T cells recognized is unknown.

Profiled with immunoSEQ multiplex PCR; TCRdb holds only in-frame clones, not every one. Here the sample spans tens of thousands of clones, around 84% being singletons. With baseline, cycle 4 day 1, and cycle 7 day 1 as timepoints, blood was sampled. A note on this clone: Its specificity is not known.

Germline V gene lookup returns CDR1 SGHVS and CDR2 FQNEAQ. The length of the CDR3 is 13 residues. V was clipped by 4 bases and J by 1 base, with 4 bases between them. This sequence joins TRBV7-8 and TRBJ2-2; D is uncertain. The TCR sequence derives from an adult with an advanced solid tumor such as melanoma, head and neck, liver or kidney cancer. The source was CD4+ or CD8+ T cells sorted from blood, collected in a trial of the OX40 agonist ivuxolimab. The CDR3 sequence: CASSWGNTGELFF. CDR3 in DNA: TGTGCCAGCAGCTGGGGGAACACCGGGGAGCTGTTTTTT.